This record looks at one T cell receptor beta chain sequence and its context. The antigen is unknown. RNA amounts of roughly 0.5 to 1 ug underwent reverse transcription with random hexamers. TCRdb re-derived calls from the immunoSEQ multiplex PCR reads in MiXCR, one entry per CDR3 protein. The data contain about 190,000 distinct CDR3 sequences, around 93% of them singletons. V shed 1 base and J shed 3 bases, with 14 bases lying between them. The CDR3 runs to 16 residues. The data are from a study of CD8 T cells in Susac syndrome. Study as a whole: When their blood was taken, patients with Susac syndrome were therapy-naive, taking corticosteroids, or taking intravenous immunoglobulin alone.

Blood CD8+ and CD4+ T cells underwent high-throughput TCR beta sequencing. Findings and limits, study-wide: That the number of individuals in its TCR sequencing and HLA analysis was relatively small was acknowledged by the study. Among people with Susac, CD8+ clonal expansion was greatest in TEMRA cells and active patients.

The clonotype originates from a human donor with Susac syndrome. This rearrangement joins TRBV12-3 or TRBV12-4 to TRBJ2-3; D is perhaps TRBD2 (6 bases). The sequenced sample was CD8+ T cells from PBMCs. Here the CDR3 DNA reads TGTGCCAGCAGTTTAGTATCCGGGAGCTTTACAGATACGCAGTATTTT. Translation gives CASSLVSGSFTDTQYF.